Detailed here is one T cell receptor beta chain. The sample belongs to a study of blood T cell repertoires in COVID-19. Looking at the study overall: The United States, Italy and Spain were the sources of the acute and convalescent COVID-19 samples. T cells, B-cell-depleted T cells, or PBMCs supplied cDNA or gDNA.

Measured with immunoSEQ multiplex PCR; TCRdb has only the in-frame clones, and not every one. The sample contains some 530,000 clones, 80% to 90% of which appear only once. The clonotype originates from a human donor in a cohort sampled during active COVID-19. Material: peripheral blood.

The CDR3, as DNA: TGTGCCAGCAGCCAAGCCGCGTTAACCTACGAGCAGTACTTC. Protein: CASSQAALTYEQYF. The chain links TRBV3-1 (or the pseudogene TRBV3-2) to TRBJ2-7; D uncertain. The CDR3 totals 14 residues. Per germline, CDR1 LGHDT and CDR2 YNNKEL (reference sequence). V shed 1 base and J shed 2 bases, with 9 bases lying between them.